This T cell receptor (beta chain) emerged from a study of T cell changes during pregnancy in multiple sclerosis (dated by TCRdb to 2018 to 2020). About the investigation overall: The study looked at changes in the T cell repertoire across pregnancy in women with multiple sclerosis.

Library preparation used the immunoSEQ multiplex PCR assay. TCRdb obtained this table from immuneACCESS and retained in-frame rearrangements with V and J assigned. These tables miss some clones; where compared with another copy, unresolved V genes account for less than half of the shortfall, and the remainder is unexplained. The sample contains around 62,000 clones, roughly 87% of them found a single time. The top ten hold more than 2% of the sample. With respect to this clone: Its target antigen remains unknown. At one end, the junction sequence differs from germline, possibly due to a read error.

Reading from cysteine to phenylalanine, the CDR3 counts 14 amino acids. Only the CDR3 DNA is retained, 42 bases long and in frame from the first base. The germline V gene sets CDR1 to SGHRS and CDR2 to YFSETQ. The sequence is built from TRBV5-1 and TRBJ2-5; 8 central bases correspond to TRBD1. Sequenced here: peripheral blood, sampled in the second trimester of pregnancy. This TCR was sampled from a female donor in good health, enrolled as a control in a pregnancy study. The nucleotide sequence is given as TGCGCCAGCAGATACAGGGGGGCTCAAGAGGCCCAGTACTTC. Protein translation: CASRYRGAQEAQYF.